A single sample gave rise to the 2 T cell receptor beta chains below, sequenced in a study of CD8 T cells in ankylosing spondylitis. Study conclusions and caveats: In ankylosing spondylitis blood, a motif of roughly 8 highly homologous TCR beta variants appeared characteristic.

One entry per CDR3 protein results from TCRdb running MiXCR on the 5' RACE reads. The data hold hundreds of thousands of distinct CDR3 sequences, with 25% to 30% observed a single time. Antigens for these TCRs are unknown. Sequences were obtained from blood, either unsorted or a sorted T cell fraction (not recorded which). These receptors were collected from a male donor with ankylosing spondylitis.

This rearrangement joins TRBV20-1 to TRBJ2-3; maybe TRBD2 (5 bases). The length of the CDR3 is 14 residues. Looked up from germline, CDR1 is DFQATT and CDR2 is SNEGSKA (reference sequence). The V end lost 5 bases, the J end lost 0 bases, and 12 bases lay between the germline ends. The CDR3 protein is CSALASCSTDTQYF. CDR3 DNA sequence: TGCAGTGCTCTCGCTAGCTGTAGCACAGATACGCAGTATTTT.

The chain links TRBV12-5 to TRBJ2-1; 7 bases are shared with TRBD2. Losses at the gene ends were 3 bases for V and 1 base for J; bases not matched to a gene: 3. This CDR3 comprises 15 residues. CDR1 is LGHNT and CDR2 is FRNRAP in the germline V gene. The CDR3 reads CASGLAGRSYNEQFF. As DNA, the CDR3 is TGTGCTAGTGGTTTAGCGGGACGATCCTACAATGAGCAGTTCTTC.